The 26 T cell receptor beta chains below all came from one sample that was sequenced in a study of T cells in Graves' hyperthyroidism and ophthalmopathy (dated by TCRdb to the late 2010s). The library was built by means of multiplex PCR. The reads were generated on an Illumina HiSeq 2000. The TCR beta CDR3 regions were amplified from the RNA transcripts. A first-round RT-PCR of the TCR CDR3 used the HTBI primer set with the Qiagen OneStep RT-PCR kit. The raw public reads went through TCRdb reprocessing: fastp at Q25, MiXCR clone calling, in-frame beta chains kept. Every CDR3 protein is listed once, alongside the most common genes and DNA of its rows. This sample is represented by some 500,000 distinct CDR3 sequences; approximately 15% of them were singletons. Less than 20% of the sample belongs to the ten largest clones. The sequencing sample was made of blood. The receptors were sampled from a woman aged 18-29 years with Graves' hyperthyroidism.

Ten or more counts support this clonotype. The chain combines TRBV11-1 with TRBJ2-3; 10 bases fit TRBD2. With 1 base clipped from V and 3 bases from J, the junction kept 10 bases outside the gene matches. Germline V gene sequence: CDR1 SGHAT, CDR2 FQDESV (reference sequence). This CDR3 region has 18 residues. CDR3 nucleotides: TGTGCCAGCAGCTTAGGTTCTAGCGGGAGCTCTGGGACAGATACGCAGTATTTT. Its protein product is CASSLGSSGSSGTDTQYF.

This clonotype was seen only a few times. The chain is built from TRBV4-2 and TRBJ1-1; 9 bases are a match to TRBD1. Germline V gene sequence: CDR1 LGHNA, CDR2 YNFKEQ. This CDR3 has 16 residues. J gave up 6 bases and V 1 base, and 9 bases lay outside the gene matches. CDR3 coding DNA: TGTGCCAGCAGCCAAGCATGGGGGGACAGGGTGGCTGAAGCTTTCTTT. Protein sequence: CASSQAWGDRVAEAFF.

As concerns this clonotype: This may come from a read error, since a much larger clone is one base off. The rearrangement links TRBV2 to TRBJ2-1, with 7 positions matching TRBD2. The CDR3 runs 15 residues. Germline CDR1 and CDR2: SNHLY and FYNNEI. J gave up 3 bases and V 2 bases, and 4 bases lay outside the gene matches. CDR3 residues: CASSERGEFYNEQFF. The CDR3 DNA sequence: TGTGCCAGCAGTGAACGGGGGGAGTTCTACAATGAGCAGTTCTTC.

This clonotype was seen many times. The rearrangement uses TRBV6-2 or TRBV6-3 and TRBJ1-2; D uncertain. The germline V gene encodes CDR1 MNHEY and CDR2 SVGEGT. This CDR3 has 14 amino acids. V lost 2 bases to trimming and J lost 2 bases, with 9 bases between them. Here the CDR3 reads CASSYVLVNYGYTF. The CDR3 nucleotides read TGTGCCAGCAGTTACGTTTTAGTGAACTATGGCTACACCTTC.

The chain recombines TRBV11-1 with TRBJ2-7; a possible D gene is TRBD2 (6 bases). Trimming took off 5 bases at V and 6 bases at J, with 20 bases between the two ends. CDR1 and CDR2 from the germline V gene are SGHAT and FQDESV (reference sequence). This CDR3 spans 15 amino acids. The CDR3 DNA reads as TGTGCCAGCAGCCTGTCAGGACTAATTAGAGGCGAGCAGTACTTC. It codes for CASSLSGLIRGEQYF. The entire variable domain, with the rest obtained from reference TRBV11-1 and TRBJ2-7, is as follows: EAEVAQSPRYKITEKSQAVAFWCDPISGHATLYWYRQILGQGPELLVQFQDESVVDDSQLPKDRFSAERLKGVDSTLKIQPAELGDSAMYLCASSLSGLIRGEQYFGPGTRLTVT.

The chain carries TRBV7-9 and TRBJ2-7; no reliable D call. CDR3 length equals 13 residues. The V end lost 3 bases, the J end lost 5 bases, and 11 bases lay between the germline ends. The V gene's germline CDR1 is SEHNR and CDR2 FQNEAQ (reference sequence). The CDR3 loop reads CASSFGVGDEQYF. CDR3 DNA: TGTGCCAGCAGCTTTGGGGTAGGCGACGAGCAGTACTTC. The variable domain in full, with the rest retrieved from reference TRBV7-9 and TRBJ2-7, is DTGVSQNPRHKITKRGQNVTFRCDPISEHNRLYWYRQTLGQGPEFLTYFQNEAQLEKSRLLSDRFSAERPKGSFSTLEIQRTEQGDSAMYLCASSFGVGDEQYFGPGTRLTVT.

The CDR3 DNA reads as TGTGCCAGCAGTTACACCGGGAGCTATCCCTACAATGAGCAGTTCTTC. It yields the protein CASSYTGSYPYNEQFF. The chain couples TRBV6-5 to TRBJ2-1, with D possibly TRBD2 on 6 matching bases. Germline lookup yields CDR1 MNHEY and CDR2 SVGAGI. The CDR3 extends over 16 amino acids. V was clipped by 2 bases and J by 2 bases, with 13 bases between them.

The rearrangement joins TRBV19 to TRBJ2-3; D is possibly TRBD2 (5 bases). CDR1 and CDR2 (germline): LNHDA, SQIVND (reference sequence). The length of the CDR3 is 14 residues. The V and J ends lost 7 bases and 6 bases respectively, with 17 bases between them. The CDR3 loop reads CASNRRDAHDTQYF. The CDR3 bases are TGTGCCAGTAATCGACGGGATGCACATGATACGCAGTATTTT.

This clonotype was counted at least ten times. J is TRBJ1-1 and V is TRBV20-1; the match to TRBD1 covers 7 bases. Trimming cost V 6 bases and J 4 bases; bases outside gene matches: 5. From germline, CDR1 is DFQATT and CDR2 SNEGSKA (reference sequence). This CDR3 has 12 amino acids. CDR3 residues: CSAQAGGTEAFF. DNA of the CDR3: TGCAGTGCCCAGGCAGGGGGCACTGAAGCTTTCTTT.

This clonotype has at least ten counts. The chain uses TRBV2 and TRBJ2-4; perhaps D is TRBD1 or TRBD2 (5 bases each). V shed 6 bases and J shed 6 bases, with 15 bases lying between them. The length of the CDR3 is 14 residues. Germline values: CDR1 SNHLY, CDR2 FYNNEI. The CDR3 sequence: CASRGDSYGNIQYF. The CDR3 region has the DNA TGTGCCAGCAGGGGGGATTCGTACGGAAACATTCAGTACTTC.

J is TRBJ1-1 and V is TRBV5-8; no firm D call. CDR3 length equals 12 residues. The V end was cut by 0 bases, the J end by 5 bases, with 5 bases between. Germline V gene data show CDR1 as SGHTS and CDR2 as YDEGEE. The CDR3 spells CASSLAWTEAFF. As DNA, the CDR3 is TGTGCCAGCAGCTTGGCTTGGACTGAAGCTTTCTTT.

This clonotype was seen repeatedly, ten times or more. CDR3 loop: CASSSLLRVEETQYF. CDR3 in DNA: TGTGCCAGCAGTTCCCTTCTCAGGGTGGAGGAGACCCAGTACTTC. V usage is TRBV27 and J usage is TRBJ2-5, with a possible D match to TRBD1 (5 bases). The CDR3 has 15 amino acids. V was shortened by 4 bases and J by 5 bases, with 17 bases between the two germline ends. Germline CDR1 is MNHEY and CDR2 is SMNVEV (reference sequence).

V usage is TRBV15 and J usage is TRBJ1-5; 8 nucleotides align to TRBD1. The germline CDR1 and CDR2 sequences are LNHNV and YYDKDF (reference sequence). The junction had 8 bases not matched to a gene; V was cut back by 3 bases and J by 4 bases. This CDR3 contains 16 residues. The CDR3, as DNA: TGTGCCACCAGCAGGGGCGGGGGGACAGGTAATCAGCCCCAGCATTTT. It yields the protein CATSRGGGTGNQPQHF.

In its sample, this clonotype was seen many times. The J gene is TRBJ1-1, the V gene TRBV11-3; a possible D gene is TRBD1 (6 bases). The germline V and J ends were trimmed by 6 bases and 5 bases, with 13 bases remaining between them. CDR3 length: 13 residues. Germline assignment: CDR1 SGHNT and CDR2 YENEEA. The CDR3 nucleotides read TGTGCCAGCAGACCGCCCAGGGGTACTGAAGCTTTCTTT. Translating gives CASRPPRGTEAFF. Full variable domain (outside the CDR3, taken from reference TRBV11-3 and TRBJ1-1): EAGVVQSPRYKIIEKKQPVAFWCNPISGHNTLYWYLQNLGQGPELLIRYENEEAVDDSQLPKDRFSAERLKGVDSTLKIQPAELGDSAVYLCASRPPRGTEAFFGQGTRLTVV.

At least ten counts were recorded for this clonotype. The chain is built from TRBV12-3 or TRBV12-4 and TRBJ1-1; maybe TRBD1 (5 bases). This CDR3 contains 14 residues. V gave up 6 bases and J gave up 1 base, with 12 bases separating them. The CDR3 nucleotides are TGTGCCAGCAGAGCGAGGACATCGAACACTGAAGCTTTCTTT. Translating it yields CASRARTSNTEAFF.

This clonotype was detected many times. The J gene is TRBJ2-1, the V gene TRBV11-1; 8 bases agree with TRBD1. Germline CDR1 SGHAT, CDR2 FQDESV (reference sequence). This CDR3 contains 16 residues. The trim removed 4 bases at V and 7 bases at J, leaving 12 bases unmatched. This CDR3 reads CASSSFTDTGGNEQFF. CDR3 sequence (DNA): TGTGCCAGCAGCTCCTTCACCGATACAGGGGGAAATGAGCAGTTCTTC.

For this clonotype: One base away lies a much larger clone, so this may be a sequencing read error. The CDR3 sequence: CASSPPGVNTGELFF. In DNA, the CDR3 is TGTGCCAGCTCACCACCAGGCGTCAACACCGGGGAGCTGTTTTTT. J is TRBJ2-2 and V is TRBV18; D gene unclear. Trimming cost V 0 bases and J 2 bases, with 7 bases left between them. The CDR3 length is 15 residues. Germline V lookup: CDR1 KGHSH, CDR2 LQKENI.

At least ten counts were recorded for this clonotype. The CDR3 DNA is TGTGCCAGCAGTGAAGCGGGGGGAAGGAATCAGCCCCAGCATTTT. Amino acid sequence: CASSEAGGRNQPQHF. V gene TRBV2 combines with J gene TRBJ1-5; D possibly corresponds to TRBD1 (5 bases). CDR1 and CDR2 from the germline V gene are SNHLY and FYNNEI. The CDR3 is 15 residues long. V dropped 0 bases and J dropped 4 bases, with 10 bases sitting between them.

This clonotype was recorded at least ten times. The CDR3 DNA reads as TGTGCCAGCAGTTATTTTCCGTTCACCGGGGAGCTGTTTTTT. This codes for CASSYFPFTGELFF. The chain employs TRBV12-3 or TRBV12-4 and TRBJ2-2; D unresolved. The length of the CDR3 is 14 residues. The V end lost 4 bases, the J end lost 4 bases, and 10 bases lay between the germline ends.

V gene TRBV30 combines with J gene TRBJ2-7; possibly TRBD1 or TRBD2 for D (5 bases each). The CDR3 is 14 amino acids. V was shortened by 5 bases and J by 3 bases, with 17 bases between the two germline ends. CDR1 is GTSNPN, CDR2 SVGIG, per germline (reference sequence). CDR3: CAWEKGRSSYEQYF. The DNA for the CDR3 is TGTGCCTGGGAAAAGGGACGGTCAAGCTACGAGCAGTACTTC.

This clonotype was recorded many times. The V and J genes are TRBV30 and TRBJ1-1, with no clear D. The V and J ends lost 4 bases and 8 bases respectively, with 20 bases between them. Germline lookup yields CDR1 GTSNPN and CDR2 SVGIG (reference sequence). This CDR3 has 14 residues. Here the CDR3 reads CAWTSAGEPLEAFF. The CDR3 bases are TGTGCCTGGACTTCTGCTGGGGAACCCCTAGAAGCTTTCTTT.

The rearrangement uses TRBV18 and TRBJ1-4; TRBD1 might be the D (5 bases). Germline V gene sequence: CDR1 KGHSH, CDR2 LQKENI. V lost 1 base, J lost 6 bases, and 12 bases lay in between. This CDR3 spans 15 amino acids. CDR3 loop: CASSPLRQGDEKLFF. The CDR3 DNA is TGTGCCAGCTCACCACTTAGGCAGGGTGATGAAAAACTGTTTTTT.

This clonotype has at least ten counts. This chain links TRBV10-3 with TRBJ1-2, with 9 nucleotides matching TRBD1. The CDR3 spans 13 residues. The J segment lost 5 bases and the V segment lost 7 bases, leaving 5 bases of the junction unmatched. CDR1 and CDR2 (germline): ENHRY, SYGVKD. The CDR3 loop reads CAITDRGIYGYTF. The CDR3 DNA sequence: TGTGCCATCACGGACAGGGGAATATATGGCTACACCTTC.

The rearrangement joins TRBV12-5 to TRBJ2-3; TRBD2 aligns across 9 bases. Germline V gene sequence: CDR1 LGHNT, CDR2 FRNRAP. The CDR3 extends over 20 amino acids. The V segment lost 1 base and the J segment 4 bases; nucleotides outside the gene matches: 18. This CDR3 is CASGLAWGGSGSVDADTQYF. Written as DNA, the CDR3 is TGTGCTAGTGGTTTGGCCTGGGGTGGTAGCGGGAGTGTGGATGCAGATACGCAGTATTTT.

This clonotype was seen repeatedly, ten times or more. This chain links TRBV11-2 with TRBJ2-1, with D tentatively TRBD2 (6 bases). The germline V gene has CDR1 SGHAT and CDR2 FQNNGV. V was cut by 2 bases and J by 5 bases, with 13 bases left in between. The CDR3 covers 15 residues. The CDR3 loop reads CASSLRGLANNEQFF. CDR3 in DNA: TGTGCCAGCAGCTTAAGGGGACTCGCTAACAATGAGCAGTTCTTC.

This clonotype occurred many times. The chain employs TRBV3-1 and TRBJ2-7; unclear D gene. Deletions cut 2 bases from V and 3 bases from J, with 14 bases between. Germline V lookup: CDR1 LGHDT, CDR2 YNNKEL (reference sequence). CDR3 length equals 15 residues. In DNA, the CDR3 is TGTGCCAGCAGCCAAACCCCTCTCAGACTCTACGAGCAGTACTTC. This translates into CASSQTPLRLYEQYF.